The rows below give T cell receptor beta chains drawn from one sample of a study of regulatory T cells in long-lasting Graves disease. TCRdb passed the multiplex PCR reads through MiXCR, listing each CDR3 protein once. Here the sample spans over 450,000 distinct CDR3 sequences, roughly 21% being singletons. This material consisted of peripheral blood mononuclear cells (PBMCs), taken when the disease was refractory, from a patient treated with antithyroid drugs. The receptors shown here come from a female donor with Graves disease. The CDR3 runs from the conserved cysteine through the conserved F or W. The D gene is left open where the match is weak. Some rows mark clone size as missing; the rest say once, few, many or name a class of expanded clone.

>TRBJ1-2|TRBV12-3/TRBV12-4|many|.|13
CASSLALGGGYTF
TGTGCCAGCAGTTTAGCGCTGGGGGGTGGCTACACCTTC
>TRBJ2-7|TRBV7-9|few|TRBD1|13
CASSHRDSYEQYF
TGTGCCAGCAGCCACCGGGACAGCTACGAGCAGTACTTC
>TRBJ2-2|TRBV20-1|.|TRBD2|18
CSARPGLAGGLRTGELFF
TGCAGTGCTCGGCCGGGACTAGCGGGAGGGCTCAGGACCGGGGAGCTGTTTTTT
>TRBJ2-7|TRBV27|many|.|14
CASSLYEGGDEQYF
TGTGCCAGCAGTTTGTATGAGGGAGGTGACGAGCAGTACTTC
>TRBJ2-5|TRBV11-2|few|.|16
CASSLDLPAAQETQYF
TGTGCCAGCAGCTTAGATCTGCCAGCGGCTCAAGAGACCCAGTACTTC
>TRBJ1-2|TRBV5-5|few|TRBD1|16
CASSTGQGLEGYGYTF
TGTGCCAGCAGCACCGGACAGGGACTAGAGGGCTATGGCTACACCTTC
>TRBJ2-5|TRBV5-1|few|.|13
CASSPGSGETQYF
TGCGCCAGCAGCCCCGGGAGTGGGGAGACCCAGTACTTC
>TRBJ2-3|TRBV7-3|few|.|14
CASSFGLGTDTQYF
TGTGCCAGCAGCTTCGGGCTAGGGACAGATACGCAGTATTTT
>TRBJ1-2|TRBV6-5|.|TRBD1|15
CASSYSGTGLRGYTF
TGTGCCAGCAGTTACAGCGGGACAGGTCTCCGGGGCTACACCTTC
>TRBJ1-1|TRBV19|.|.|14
CASSEQALNTEAFF
TGTGCCAGTAGTGAACAGGCTTTGAACACTGAAGCTTTCTTT
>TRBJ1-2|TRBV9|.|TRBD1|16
CASSVGGQGADYGYTF
TGCGCCAGCAGCGTAGGTGGACAGGGGGCTGACTATGGCTACACCTTC
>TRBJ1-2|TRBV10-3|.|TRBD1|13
CATAGQEYYGYTF
TGTGCCACCGCGGGACAGGAGTACTATGGCTACACCTTC
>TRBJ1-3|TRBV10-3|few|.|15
CAISGTPSAGNTIYF
TGTGCCATCAGTGGAACCCCATCCGCTGGAAACACCATATATTTT
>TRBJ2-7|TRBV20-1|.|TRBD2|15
CSARDRLAGFYEQYF
TGCAGTGCTAGAGATCGGCTAGCGGGGTTCTACGAGCAGTACTTC
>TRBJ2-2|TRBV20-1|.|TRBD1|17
CSARDPDRGVYTGELFF
TGCAGTGCTAGAGATCCAGACAGGGGGGTGTACACCGGGGAGCTGTTTTTT
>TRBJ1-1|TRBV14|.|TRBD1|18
CASSPPTGFGFMNTEAFF
TGTGCCAGCAGCCCGCCGACAGGGTTTGGATTCATGAACACTGAAGCTTTCTTT
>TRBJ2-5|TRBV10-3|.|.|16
CAISTGQNLAGETQYF
TGTGCCATCAGTACGGGACAGAACTTAGCGGGGGAGACCCAGTACTTC
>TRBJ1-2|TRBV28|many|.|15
CASSLWGGADYGYTF
TGTGCCAGCAGTTTATGGGGGGGCGCTGACTATGGCTACACCTTC
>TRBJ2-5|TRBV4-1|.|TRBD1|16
CASSQAGQGIGQTQYF
TGCGCCAGCAGCCAGGCGGGACAGGGGATTGGCCAGACCCAGTACTTC
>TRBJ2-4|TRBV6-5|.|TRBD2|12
CASSSRTSGMDF
TGTGCCAGCAGTTCCCGCACTAGCGGGATGGACTTC
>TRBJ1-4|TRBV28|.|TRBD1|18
CASSRDRSFPATNEKLFF
TGTGCCAGCAGTCGGGACAGAAGCTTCCCTGCAACTAATGAAAAACTGTTTTTT
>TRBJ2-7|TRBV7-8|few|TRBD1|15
CASSLVGTGGYEQYF
TGTGCCAGCAGCTTAGTCGGGACAGGGGGCTACGAGCAGTACTTC
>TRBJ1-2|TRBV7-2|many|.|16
CASSLEPGALGYGYTF
TGTGCCAGCAGCCTGGAGCCCGGAGCATTGGGCTATGGCTACACCTTC
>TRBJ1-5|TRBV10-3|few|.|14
CAISESRDNQPQHF
TGTGCCATCAGTGAGTCAAGGGACAATCAGCCCCAGCATTTT
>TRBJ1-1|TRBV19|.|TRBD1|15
CASSPPQTGATEAFF
TGTGCCAGTAGTCCTCCCCAAACAGGGGCCACTGAAGCTTTCTTT
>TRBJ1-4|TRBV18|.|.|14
CASSPGKGNERLFF
TGTGCCAGCTCACCAGGGAAGGGAAATGAAAGACTGTTTTTT
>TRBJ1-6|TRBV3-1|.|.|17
CASSLGTIYGVTSPLHF
TGTGCCAGCAGCCTAGGGACTATCTACGGGGTTACTTCACCCCTCCACTTT
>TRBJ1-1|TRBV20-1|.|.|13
CSAPLSSSTEAFF
TGCAGTGCCCCTCTATCATCGAGCACTGAAGCTTTCTTT
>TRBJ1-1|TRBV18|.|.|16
CASSPTSSVLNTEAFF
TGTGCCAGCTCACCGACAAGCTCGGTCTTGAACACTGAAGCTTTCTTT
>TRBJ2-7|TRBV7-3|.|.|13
CASSYQRGYEQYF
TGTGCCAGCAGCTACCAACGGGGATACGAGCAGTACTTC
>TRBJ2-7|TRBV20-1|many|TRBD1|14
CSAREGGRSYEQYF
TGCAGTGCTAGAGAAGGGGGCCGATCCTACGAGCAGTACTTC
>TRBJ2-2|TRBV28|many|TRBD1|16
CASSLRDRGRIGELFF
TGTGCCAGCAGTTTACGCGACAGGGGGCGCATCGGGGAGCTGTTTTTT
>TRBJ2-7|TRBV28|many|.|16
CASSTTWQRDPYEQYF
TGTGCCAGCAGTACCACGTGGCAGCGCGATCCCTACGAGCAGTACTTC
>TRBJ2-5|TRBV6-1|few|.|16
CASSPGGGGLQETQYF
TGTGCCAGCAGTCCAGGTGGCGGGGGCCTCCAAGAGACCCAGTACTTC
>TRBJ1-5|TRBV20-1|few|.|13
CSATWTVGQPQHF
TGCAGTGCTACCTGGACAGTAGGGCAGCCCCAGCATTTT
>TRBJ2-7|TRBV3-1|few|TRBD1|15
CASSLPGQGDSEQYF
TGTGCCAGCAGCTTACCCGGACAGGGGGACTCCGAGCAGTACTTC
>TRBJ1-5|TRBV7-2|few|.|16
CTSSLSGGFGNQPQHF
TGTACCAGCAGCTTATCGGGGGGGTTCGGCAATCAGCCCCAGCATTTT
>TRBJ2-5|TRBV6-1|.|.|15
CASRKWETAQETQYF
TGTGCCAGCAGGAAATGGGAAACGGCCCAAGAGACCCAGTACTTC
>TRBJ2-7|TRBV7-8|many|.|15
CASSLARYGSYEQYF
TGTGCCAGCAGCTTAGCGAGGTACGGCTCCTACGAGCAGTACTTC
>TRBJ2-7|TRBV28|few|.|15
CASSFSGGERNEQYF
TGTGCCAGCAGCTTCTCTGGAGGGGAGCGGAACGAGCAGTACTTC